This T cell receptor beta chain was recovered during a study of PD-1 blockade in classical Hodgkin lymphoma. Sequencing used immunoSEQ multiplex PCR; TCRdb keeps in-frame clones, though not all of them. The sample shows some 10,000 clones, roughly 84% of them seen only once. This clone showed up just once. The antigen is not known. Every one of the patients relapsed after autologous stem cell transplantation (brentuximab vedotin exposure was variable). Thawed PBMCs were the source of CD8+ T cells, obtained through magnetic negative selection. Study results and limitations: Those achieving complete response showed baseline diversity like newly diagnosed patients.

The germline gives CDR1 LGHNA, CDR2 YSLEER. Trimming left V 0 bases short and J 0 bases short, with 14 bases between. The CDR3 sequence is 17 residues long. This material consisted of CD8+ T cells from blood, taken at baseline. The sequence was obtained from a human donor with classical Hodgkin lymphoma. The chain joins TRBV4-3 to TRBJ2-5; maybe TRBD2 (7 bases). The CDR3 sequence is CASSQDLGRGHQETQYF. In DNA form, the CDR3 reads TGCGCCAGCAGCCAAGATCTCGGGCGGGGGCACCAAGAGACCCAGTACTTC.